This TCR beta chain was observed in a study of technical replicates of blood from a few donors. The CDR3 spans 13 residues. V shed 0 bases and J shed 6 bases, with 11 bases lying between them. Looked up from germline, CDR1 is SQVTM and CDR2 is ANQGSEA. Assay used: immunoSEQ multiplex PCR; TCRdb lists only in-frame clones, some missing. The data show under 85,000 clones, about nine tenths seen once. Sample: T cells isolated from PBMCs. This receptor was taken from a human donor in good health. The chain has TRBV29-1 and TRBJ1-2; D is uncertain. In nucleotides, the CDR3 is TGCAGCGTTGAAGATCTCGAGGTTAATGGCTACACCTTC. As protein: CSVEDLEVNGYTF.